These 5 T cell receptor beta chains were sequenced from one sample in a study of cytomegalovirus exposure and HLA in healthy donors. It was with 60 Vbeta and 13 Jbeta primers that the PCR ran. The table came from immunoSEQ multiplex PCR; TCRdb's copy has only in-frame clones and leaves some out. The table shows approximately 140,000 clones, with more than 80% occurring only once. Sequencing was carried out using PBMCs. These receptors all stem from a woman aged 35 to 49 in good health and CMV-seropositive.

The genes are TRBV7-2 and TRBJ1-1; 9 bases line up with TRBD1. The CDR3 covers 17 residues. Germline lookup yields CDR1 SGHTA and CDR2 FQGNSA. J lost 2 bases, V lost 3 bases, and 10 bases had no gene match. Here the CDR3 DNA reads TGTGCCAGCAGCTTGGGCCTGACAGGGGGGGGAAACACTGAAGCTTTCTTT. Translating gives CASSLGLTGGGNTEAFF.

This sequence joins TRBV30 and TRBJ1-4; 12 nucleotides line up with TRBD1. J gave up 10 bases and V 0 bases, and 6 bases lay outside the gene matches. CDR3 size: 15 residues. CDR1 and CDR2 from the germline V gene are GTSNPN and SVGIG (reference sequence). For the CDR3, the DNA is TGTGCCTGGAGTGTCAGGGGACAGGGGGCCGGAAAACTGTTTTTT. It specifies CAWSVRGQGAGKLFF.

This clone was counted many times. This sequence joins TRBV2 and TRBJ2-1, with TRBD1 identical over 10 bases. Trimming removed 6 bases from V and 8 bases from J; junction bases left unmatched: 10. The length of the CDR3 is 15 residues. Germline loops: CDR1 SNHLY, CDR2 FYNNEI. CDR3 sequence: CASSRRQGAHDEQFF. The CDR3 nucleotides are TGTGCCAGCAGCCGTAGACAGGGGGCTCACGATGAGCAGTTCTTC.

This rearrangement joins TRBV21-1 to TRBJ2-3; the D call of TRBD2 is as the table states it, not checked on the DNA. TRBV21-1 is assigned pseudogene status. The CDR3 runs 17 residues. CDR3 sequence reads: CASRALAGAKRTDTQYF. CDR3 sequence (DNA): TGTGCCAGCAGGGCACTAGCGGGAGCAAAGAGAACAGATACGCAGTATTTT.

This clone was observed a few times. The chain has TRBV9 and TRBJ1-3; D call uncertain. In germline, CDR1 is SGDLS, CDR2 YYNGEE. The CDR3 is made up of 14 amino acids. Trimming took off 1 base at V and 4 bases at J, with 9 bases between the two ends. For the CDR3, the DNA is TGTGCCAGCAGCGTAACACCGATCGGAAACACCATATATTTT. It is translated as CASSVTPIGNTIYF.